This TCR beta chain is drawn from a study of regulatory T cells in long-lasting Graves disease (dated by TCRdb to the early 2020s). Concerning the study at large: To count as having persistent Graves' disease, a patient had to have received antithyroid drug treatment for over 5 years with TSH receptor autoantibodies remaining persistently positive. This study used TCR sequencing and RNA sequencing of peripheral blood to compare persistent Graves' disease patients against newly diagnosed Graves' disease patients. The study was conducted in China and was registered as a clinical trial. A total of 33 samples were covered by TCR sequencing, comprising some 13 persistent and about 20 newly diagnosed Graves' disease patients. On average, persistent Graves' disease patients in the clinical cohort had been on antithyroid drugs for around ten years.

The time point label corresponds to: persistent/refractory GD, antithyroid drugs over 5 years with positive TRAb. For both TCR sequencing and RNA sequencing, RNA was extracted from PBMCs using TRIzol. Graves' disease was diagnosed according to American Thyroid Association guidelines. Recruitment of patients was carried out at an endocrinology department in Xi'an, China. From each patient, about 9 milliliters of peripheral blood was collected into an EDTA anticoagulant tube. Ficoll Paque Plus density gradient separation was used to isolate PBMCs, and no additional T cell sorting was done. RNA quality was checked with an Agilent 2100 Bioanalyzer and agarose gel, and concentration with a NanoDrop 2000. This clonotype was seen many times. Which antigen it targets is not known. Qualities for individual bases were not recorded, and no much larger clone is one base off. CDR1 and CDR2 are read off the germline V gene as MNHNS and SASEGT. Taken from cysteine to phenylalanine, the CDR3 has 13 residues. Kept here is only the CDR3 DNA, which spans 39 bases and is read in frame from base 1. V is pared back by 6 bases and J by 4 bases, with 10 bases lying between the germline termini.

The library was produced with multiplex PCR. The data were produced on an Illumina HiSeq 4000. To build TCR beta libraries, CDR3 regions were amplified by Arm-PCR using iRepertoire HTBI primers. Before sequencing, the PCR products underwent gel purification. As for the authors' bioinformatics: A total of roughly 58 TRBV and 14 TRBJ segments were identified across samples and were used for gene usage analysis of CDR3 amino acid clonotypes. Filtered high-quality paired reads were merged into contigs using COPE and FqMerger. BLAST was used to align contigs to IMGT TRBV, TRBD and TRBJ reference genes, and CDR3 was defined according to IMGT. Any clonotype with a frequency above 0.1% was counted as a highly expanded clone. Repertoire diversity was measured by Shannon entropy, and V-J evenness by the Gini coefficient. A clonotype found in more than one individual was treated as public. TCRdb's own reprocessing of the public reads used fastp at Q25 and MiXCR and kept productive beta chains. Records with the same CDR3 protein are collapsed into one entry carrying the most frequent genes and DNA. None of the V and J calls come from the authors' own analysis; TCRdb made them. The sample table contains about 430,000 distinct CDR3 sequences; only one count was recorded for roughly 23% of them. Approximately 14% of the sample belongs to the ten largest clones.

Study-wide findings and limitations: Because the primary lesion, thyroid tissue, could not be accessed, the study looked at peripheral blood alone. As a limitation, the authors acknowledged that the small sample size may reduce accuracy. Sequencing and analysis were limited to the TCR beta chain. A larger number of public clonotypes was shared among persistent patients (around 2,500) than among newly diagnosed patients (around 870). Lower TCR Shannon entropy and fewer highly expanded clones were observed in persistent Graves' disease patients than in newly diagnosed patients, which suggested clonal expansion. TRBV28, TRBJ1-2 and TRBJ2-5 were preferentially used in persistent disease, while TRBV20-1 and TRBJ2-1 were favored in newly diagnosed disease.

The chain was built from TRBV6-1 and TRBJ1-5; TRBD1 is a weak D gene call, 5 bases matching. The receptor's source is a female donor with Graves disease. The specimen was peripheral blood mononuclear cells (PBMCs), collected when the disease was refractory, from a patient treated with antithyroid drugs. The nucleotides are TGTGCCAGCAGACATGACAGAAATCAGCCCCAGCATTTT. Its product reads: CASRHDRNQPQHF.